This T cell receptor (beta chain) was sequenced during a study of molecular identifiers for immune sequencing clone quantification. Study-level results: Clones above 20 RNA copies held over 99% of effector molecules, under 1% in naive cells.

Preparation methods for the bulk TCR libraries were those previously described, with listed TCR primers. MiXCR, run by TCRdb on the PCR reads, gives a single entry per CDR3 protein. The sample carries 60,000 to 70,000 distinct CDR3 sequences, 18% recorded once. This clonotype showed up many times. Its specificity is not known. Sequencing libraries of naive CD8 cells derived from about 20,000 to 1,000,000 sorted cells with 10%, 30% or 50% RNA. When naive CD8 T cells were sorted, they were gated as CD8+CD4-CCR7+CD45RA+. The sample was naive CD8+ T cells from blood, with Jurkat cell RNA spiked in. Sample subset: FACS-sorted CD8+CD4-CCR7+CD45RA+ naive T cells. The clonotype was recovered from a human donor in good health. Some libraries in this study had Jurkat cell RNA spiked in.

In nucleotides, the CDR3 is TGTGCCAGCTTTGCGGGGGCTGAAGCTTTCTTT. It yields the protein CASFAGAEAFF. The chain links TRBV6-5 to TRBJ1-1, with a weak D call TRBD1 (5 bases). V shed 8 bases and J shed 6 bases, with 10 bases lying between them. The germline V gene encodes CDR1 MNHEY and CDR2 SVGAGI. This CDR3 spans 11 amino acids.